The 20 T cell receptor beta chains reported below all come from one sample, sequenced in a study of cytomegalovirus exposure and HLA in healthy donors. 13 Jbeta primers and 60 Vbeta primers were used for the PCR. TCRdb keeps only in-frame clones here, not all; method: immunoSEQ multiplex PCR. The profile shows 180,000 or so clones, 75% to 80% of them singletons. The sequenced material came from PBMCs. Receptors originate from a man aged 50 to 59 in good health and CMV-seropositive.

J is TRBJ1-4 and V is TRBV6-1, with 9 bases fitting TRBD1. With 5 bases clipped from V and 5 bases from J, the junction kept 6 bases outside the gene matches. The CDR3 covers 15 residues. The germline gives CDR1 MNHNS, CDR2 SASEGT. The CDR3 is CASSPATGGNEKLFF. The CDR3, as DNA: TGTGCCAGCAGTCCGGCGACAGGGGGGAATGAAAAACTGTTTTTT.

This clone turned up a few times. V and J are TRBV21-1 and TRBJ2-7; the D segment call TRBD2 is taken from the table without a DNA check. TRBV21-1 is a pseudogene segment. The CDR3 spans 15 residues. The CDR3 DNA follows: TGTGCCAGCAGCTCCCGGACGTGGATCGACTACGAGCAGTACGTC. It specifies CASSSRTWIDYEQYV.

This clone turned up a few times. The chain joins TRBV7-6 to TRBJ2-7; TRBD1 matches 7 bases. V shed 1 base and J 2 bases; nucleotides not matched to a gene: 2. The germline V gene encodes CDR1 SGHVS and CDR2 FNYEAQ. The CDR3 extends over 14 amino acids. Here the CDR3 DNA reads TGTGCCAGCAGCTTAGTCCAGGGGGCCTACGAGCAGTACTTC. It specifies CASSLVQGAYEQYF. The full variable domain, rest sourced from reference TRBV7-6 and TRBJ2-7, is GAGVSQSPRYKVTKRGQDVALRCDPISGHVSLYWYRQALGQGPEFLTYFNYEAQQDKSGLPNDRFSAERPEGSISTLTIQRTEQRDSAMYRCASSLVQGAYEQYFGPGTRLTVT.

CDR3 region: CASSYSRSGEPYEQYV. The CDR3 bases are TGTGCCAGCAGTTACTCGAGGTCCGGGGAACCCTACGAGCAGTACGTC. The chain couples TRBV6-5 to TRBJ2-7; possibly TRBD2 for D (5 bases). V was clipped by 0 bases and J by 2 bases, with 14 bases between them. Germline V lookup: CDR1 MNHEY, CDR2 SVGAGI. This CDR3 has 16 residues.

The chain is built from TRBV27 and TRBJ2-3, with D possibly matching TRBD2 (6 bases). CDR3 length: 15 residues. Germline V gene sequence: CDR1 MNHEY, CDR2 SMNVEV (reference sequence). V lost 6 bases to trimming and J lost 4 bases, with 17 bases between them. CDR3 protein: CASSTGLPAADTQYF. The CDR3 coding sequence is TGTGCCAGCAGCACGGGACTTCCAGCAGCAGATACGCAGTATTTT.

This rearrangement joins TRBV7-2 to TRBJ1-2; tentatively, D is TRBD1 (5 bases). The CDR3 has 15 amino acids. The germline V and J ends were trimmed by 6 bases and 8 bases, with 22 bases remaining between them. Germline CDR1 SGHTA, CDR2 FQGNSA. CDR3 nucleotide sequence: TGTGCCAGCAGGGGGCAGGGTGACTTCAACTCCGGCTACACCTTC. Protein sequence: CASRGQGDFNSGYTF.

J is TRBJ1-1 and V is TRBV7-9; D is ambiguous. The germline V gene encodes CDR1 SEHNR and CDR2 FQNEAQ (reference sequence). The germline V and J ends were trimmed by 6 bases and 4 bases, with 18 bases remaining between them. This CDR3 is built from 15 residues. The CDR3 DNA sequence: TGTGCCAGCAGTTACGGGGTGGGTTGGGGCACTGAAGCTTTCTTT. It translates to CASSYGVGWGTEAFF.

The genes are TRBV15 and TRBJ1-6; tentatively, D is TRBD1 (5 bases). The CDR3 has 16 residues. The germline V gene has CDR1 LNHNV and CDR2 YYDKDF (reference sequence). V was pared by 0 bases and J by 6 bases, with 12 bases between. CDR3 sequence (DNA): TGTGCCACCAGCAGAGATGCAGGGATGAGTAATTCACCCCTCCACTTT. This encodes CATSRDAGMSNSPLHF.

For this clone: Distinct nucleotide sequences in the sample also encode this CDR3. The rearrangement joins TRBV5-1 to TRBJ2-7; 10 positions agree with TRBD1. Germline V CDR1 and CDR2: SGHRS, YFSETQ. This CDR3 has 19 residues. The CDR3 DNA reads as TGCGCTAGCAGCCCGAGGGGGACAGGGGACCTTCCTGCCACCTACGAGCAGTACGTC. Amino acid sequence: CASSPRGTGDLPATYEQYV.

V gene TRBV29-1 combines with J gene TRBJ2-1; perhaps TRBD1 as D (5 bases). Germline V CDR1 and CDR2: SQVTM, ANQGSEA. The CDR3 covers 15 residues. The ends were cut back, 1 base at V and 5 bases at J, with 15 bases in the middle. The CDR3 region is CSVEVPKGIDNEQFF. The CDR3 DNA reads TGCAGCGTTGAAGTCCCCAAGGGGATAGACAATGAGCAGTTCTTC.

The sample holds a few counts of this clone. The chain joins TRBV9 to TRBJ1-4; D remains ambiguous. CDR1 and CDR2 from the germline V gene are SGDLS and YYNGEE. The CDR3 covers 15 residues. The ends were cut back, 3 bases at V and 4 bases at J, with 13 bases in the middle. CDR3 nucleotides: TGTGCCAGCAGCGAGTTAACGGGGATTAATGAAAAACTGTTTTTT. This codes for CASSELTGINEKLFF. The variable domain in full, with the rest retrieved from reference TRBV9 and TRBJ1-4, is DSGVTQTPKHLITATGQRVTLRCSPRSGDLSVYWYQQSLDQGLQFLIQYYNGEERAKGNILERFSAQQFPDLHSELNLSSLELGDSALYFCASSELTGINEKLFFGSGTQLSVL.

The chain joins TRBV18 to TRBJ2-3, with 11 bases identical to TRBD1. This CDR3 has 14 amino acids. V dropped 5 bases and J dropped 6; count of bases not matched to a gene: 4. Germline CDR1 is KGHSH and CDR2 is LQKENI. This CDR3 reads CASSKGQGVDTQYF. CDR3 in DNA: TGTGCCAGCTCAAAGGGACAGGGGGTGGATACGCAGTATTTT.

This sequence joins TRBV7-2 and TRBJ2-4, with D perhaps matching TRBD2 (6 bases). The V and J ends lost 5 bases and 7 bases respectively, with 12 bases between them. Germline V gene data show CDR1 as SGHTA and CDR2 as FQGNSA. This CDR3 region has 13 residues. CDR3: CASSGLGRNIQYF. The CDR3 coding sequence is TGTGCCAGCAGCGGGCTGGGGAGGAACATTCAGTACTTC.

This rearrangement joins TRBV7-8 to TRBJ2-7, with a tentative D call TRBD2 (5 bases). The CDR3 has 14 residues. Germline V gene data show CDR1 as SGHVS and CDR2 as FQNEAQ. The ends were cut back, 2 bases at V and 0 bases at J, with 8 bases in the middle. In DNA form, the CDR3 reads TGTGCCAGCAGCTTACTGGAGGTCTCCTACGAGCAGTACTTC. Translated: CASSLLEVSYEQYF.

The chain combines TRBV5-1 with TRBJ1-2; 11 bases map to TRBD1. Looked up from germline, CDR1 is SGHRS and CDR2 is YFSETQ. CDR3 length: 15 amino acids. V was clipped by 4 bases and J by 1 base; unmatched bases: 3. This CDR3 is CASSPDRGLNYGYTF. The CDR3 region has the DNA TGCGCCAGCAGCCCGGACAGGGGGCTTAACTATGGCTACACCTTC.

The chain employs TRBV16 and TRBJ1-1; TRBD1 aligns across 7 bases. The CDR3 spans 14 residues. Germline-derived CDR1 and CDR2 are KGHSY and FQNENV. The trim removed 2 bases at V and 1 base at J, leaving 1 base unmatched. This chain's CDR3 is CASSQNRGNTEAFF. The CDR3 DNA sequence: TGTGCCAGCAGCCAAAACAGGGGGAACACTGAAGCTTTCTTT.

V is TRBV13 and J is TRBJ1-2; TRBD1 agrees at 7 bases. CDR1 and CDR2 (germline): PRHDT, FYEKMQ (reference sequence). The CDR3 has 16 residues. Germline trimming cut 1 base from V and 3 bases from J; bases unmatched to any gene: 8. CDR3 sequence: CASSLEGAQYYYGYTF. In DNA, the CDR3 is TGTGCCAGCAGCTTAGAGGGGGCCCAATACTACTATGGCTACACCTTC.

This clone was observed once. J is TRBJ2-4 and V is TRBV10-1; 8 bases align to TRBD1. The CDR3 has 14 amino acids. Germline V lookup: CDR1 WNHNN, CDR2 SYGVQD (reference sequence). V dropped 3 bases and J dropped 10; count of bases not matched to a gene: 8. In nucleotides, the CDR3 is TGCGCCAGCAGTGAAAGGACAGGGCCCCATATTCAGTACTTC. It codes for CASSERTGPHIQYF.

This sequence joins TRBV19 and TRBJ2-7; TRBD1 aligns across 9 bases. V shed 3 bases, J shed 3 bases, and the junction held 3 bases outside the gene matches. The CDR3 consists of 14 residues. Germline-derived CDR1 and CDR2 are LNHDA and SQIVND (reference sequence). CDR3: CASSMRTGVYEQYF. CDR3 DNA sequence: TGTGCCAGTAGTATGCGGACAGGGGTCTACGAGCAGTACTTC.

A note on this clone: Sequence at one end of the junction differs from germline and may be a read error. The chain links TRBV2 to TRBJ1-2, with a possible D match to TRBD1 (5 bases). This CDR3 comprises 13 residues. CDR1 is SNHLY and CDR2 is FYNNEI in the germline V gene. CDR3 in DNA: TGTGCCAGCAGGGAAGACAGACACTATGGCTACACCTTC. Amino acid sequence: CASREDRHYGYTF.